This T cell receptor beta chain was obtained from a study of memory CD4+ T cells and cytomegalovirus serostatus. At the level of the study: Healthy Belgian adult donors included under ten CMV-positive and some 25 CMV-negative people.

The sort gate was single viable CD3+CD4+CD8-CD45RO+ cells for memory CD4+ T cells. From germline, CDR1 is SGHTA and CDR2 FQGNSA. Trimming shortened V by 5 bases and J by 3 bases, and 19 bases separated the two germline ends. This CDR3 has 16 amino acids. The assay was immunoSEQ multiplex PCR, and TCRdb's table has in-frame clones only and misses some. The sample has about 42,000 clones; about 73% are singletons. The sample taken for sequencing was memory CD4+ T cells from blood. This clonotype originated in an adult in good health and CMV-seronegative. The chain links TRBV7-2 to TRBJ2-5, with D possibly matching TRBD1 (5 bases). CDR3 coding DNA: TGTGCCAGCAGCCCCACAAGGGGAATCTCGAAAGAGACCCAGTACTTC. Translated, it gives CASSPTRGISKETQYF.